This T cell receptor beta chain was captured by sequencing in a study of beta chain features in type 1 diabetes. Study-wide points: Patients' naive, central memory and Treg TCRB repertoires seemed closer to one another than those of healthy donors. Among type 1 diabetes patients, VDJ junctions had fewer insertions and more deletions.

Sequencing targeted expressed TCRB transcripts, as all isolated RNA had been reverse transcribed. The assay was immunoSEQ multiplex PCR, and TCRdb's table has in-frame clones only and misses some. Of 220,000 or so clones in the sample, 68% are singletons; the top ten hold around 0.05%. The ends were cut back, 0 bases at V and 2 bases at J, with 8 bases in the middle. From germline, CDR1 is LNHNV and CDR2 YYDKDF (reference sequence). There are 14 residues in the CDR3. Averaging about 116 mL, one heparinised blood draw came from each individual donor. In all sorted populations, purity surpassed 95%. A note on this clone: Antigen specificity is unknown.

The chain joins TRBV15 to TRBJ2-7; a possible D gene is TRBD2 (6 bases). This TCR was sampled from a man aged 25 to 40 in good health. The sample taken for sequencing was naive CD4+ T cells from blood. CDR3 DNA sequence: TGTGCCACCAGCAGAGATAGCGGCCCCTACGAGCAGTACTTC. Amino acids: CATSRDSGPYEQYF.